The entry below gives a single TCR beta chain sequence along with its context. This specimen belongs to a study of CD8+ T cells in alopecia areata. Study-wide context: It was 6 to 18 months of tofacitinib, and then there were 6 months off drug.

Once RNA had been extracted, it was reverse transcribed into cDNA to act as the sequencing template. TCRdb's copy holds only in-frame clones and misses some; the assay was immunoSEQ multiplex PCR. The sample holds approximately 150,000 clones, about 88% seen once. CDR3 length equals 14 residues. V dropped 5 bases and J dropped 4; count of bases not matched to a gene: 3. Germline V gives CDR1 MNHEY, CDR2 SVGAGI. Treatment noted: oral pan-JAK inhibitor, 5-10 mg twice daily. The chain joins TRBV6-5 to TRBJ2-3, with 10 bases identical to TRBD1. This receptor was taken from a human donor with alopecia areata. The input for sequencing was CD8+ T cells sorted from blood, taken at week 4, from a patient treated with tofacitinib. CDR3 in DNA: TGTGCCAGCAGTACAGGACAGGGGGCAGATACGCAGTATTTT. This encodes CASSTGQGADTQYF.